One and the same sample provided the 21 T cell receptor beta chains below, sequenced in a study of blood T cell repertoires in COVID-19. Sequencing used immunoSEQ multiplex PCR; TCRdb keeps in-frame clones, though not all of them. The data contain approximately 77,000 clones, 75% to 90% of them singletons. Sequencing was carried out using peripheral blood. The receptors come from a woman in her seventies with acute or convalescent COVID-19.

This clone was seen just once. The V call is TRBV6-2 or TRBV6-3, the J call TRBJ1-2, with unresolved D. V lost 1 base and J lost 6, with 6 bases in between. Germline V gene sequence: CDR1 MNHEY, CDR2 SVGEGT. This CDR3 is built from 12 residues. The CDR3 loop is CASSYWQDGYTF. The CDR3 DNA reads as TGTGCCAGCAGTTACTGGCAGGATGGCTACACCTTC.

The chain links TRBV24-1 to TRBJ1-2; D is ambiguous. Trimming left V 4 bases short and J 0 bases short, with 5 bases between. There are 13 residues in the CDR3. Germline-derived CDR1 and CDR2 are KGHDR and SFDVKD. CDR3 protein: CATSDGANYGYTF. In DNA, the CDR3 is TGTGCCACCAGTGACGGGGCTAACTATGGCTACACCTTC.

The V call is TRBV6-5, the J call TRBJ1-5, with D perhaps TRBD1 (5 bases). CDR1 and CDR2 (germline): MNHEY, SVGAGI. The CDR3 runs 15 residues. V was shortened by 4 bases and J by 0 bases, with 10 bases between the two germline ends. In DNA, the CDR3 is TGTGCCAGCAGTTGGTCAGGACATAGCAATCAGCCCCAGCATTTT. Its translation is CASSWSGHSNQPQHF.

The chain uses TRBV6-5 and TRBJ2-1; 7 bases align to TRBD1. With 0 bases clipped from V and 0 bases from J, the junction kept 2 bases outside the gene matches. This CDR3 has 16 amino acids. Germline values: CDR1 MNHEY, CDR2 SVGAGI. This CDR3 reads CASSYSGTASYNEQFF. CDR3 DNA sequence: TGTGCCAGCAGTTACTCTGGGACAGCCTCCTACAATGAGCAGTTCTTC.

The chain links TRBV2 to TRBJ2-3; 8 nucleotides agree with TRBD2. There are 13 residues in the CDR3. The junction had 3 bases not matched to a gene; V was cut back by 4 bases and J by 6 bases. Germline assignment: CDR1 SNHLY and CDR2 FYNNEI. The CDR3 here is CASSAAGADTQYF. Here the CDR3 DNA reads TGTGCCAGCAGTGCAGCGGGGGCCGATACGCAGTATTTT.

V usage is TRBV9 and J usage is TRBJ2-1; D may be TRBD1 (6 bases). This CDR3 has 16 residues. Per germline, CDR1 SGDLS and CDR2 YYNGEE. V was clipped by 0 bases and J by 7 bases, with 17 bases between them. CDR3: CASSVGGTPQGNEQFF. The CDR3 DNA reads TGTGCCAGCAGCGTAGGGGGGACACCCCAAGGGAATGAGCAGTTCTTC.

This chain joins TRBV29-1 and TRBJ1-2, with unresolved D. CDR3 length equals 13 residues. Germline CDR1 reads SQVTM; CDR2 reads ANQGSEA. Between the trimmed V and J ends, which lost 4 bases and 8 bases, there was a span of 17 bases. The CDR3, as DNA: TGCAGCGTTGCCCAGGACTCTAGAGGAGGCTACACCTTC. Translating it yields CSVAQDSRGGYTF.

This chain uses TRBV4-3 with TRBJ1-2, with 9 bases that match TRBD1. J lost 3 bases, V lost 0 bases, and 8 bases had no gene match. This CDR3 has 17 amino acids. Germline loops: CDR1 LGHNA, CDR2 YSLEER. The CDR3 coding sequence is TGCGCCAGCAGCCAAGACGGCTGGGACAGGGTGCACTATGGCTACACCTTC. Its protein product is CASSQDGWDRVHYGYTF.

Only one count was recorded for this clone. This chain connects TRBV5-8 to TRBJ2-1; 16 bases map to TRBD2. CDR1 and CDR2 (germline): SGHTS, YDEGEE. V lost 4 bases, J lost 4 bases, and 8 bases stayed unmatched. The CDR3 runs to 18 residues. The CDR3 spells CASSHGTSGGAWYNEQFF. CDR3 DNA: TGTGCCAGCAGCCACGGGACTAGCGGGGGGGCCTGGTACAATGAGCAGTTCTTC.

The rearrangement joins TRBV7-9 to TRBJ2-1; TRBD2 agrees at 13 bases. The CDR3 runs 16 residues. Germline V CDR1 and CDR2: SEHNR, FQNEAQ (reference sequence). V gave up 5 bases and J gave up 2 bases; unmatched junction bases: 3. The CDR3 DNA reads TGTGCCAGCAGCCAGGGGACTAGCGGGACCTACAATGAGCAGTTCTTC. As protein: CASSQGTSGTYNEQFF.

The CDR3 DNA follows: TGCGCCAGCAGCTTGGCGCGGGGCTACGAGCAGTACTTC. Residues: CASSLARGYEQYF. V is TRBV5-1 and J is TRBJ2-7; D is possibly TRBD2 (6 bases). The V end lost 0 bases, the J end lost 3 bases, and 7 bases lay between the germline ends. Germline V gene data show CDR1 as SGHRS and CDR2 as YFSETQ. This CDR3 comprises 13 residues.

The V gene is TRBV2, the J gene TRBJ2-1, with 9 positions matching TRBD2. There are 16 residues in the CDR3. In germline, CDR1 is SNHLY, CDR2 FYNNEI. V shed 1 base and J 6 bases; nucleotides not matched to a gene: 7. The CDR3, as DNA: TGTGCCAGCAGTGAAGGTGGGCGGGGGGGCTTCAATGAGCAGTTCTTC. The encoded protein is CASSEGGRGGFNEQFF.

V is TRBV5-6 and J is TRBJ2-6, with D maybe TRBD1 (6 bases). Trimming shortened V by 5 bases and J by 4 bases, and 13 bases separated the two germline ends. The CDR3 is 15 amino acids. CDR1 and CDR2 from the germline V gene are SGHDT and YYEEEE. CDR3 region: CASRVQGGGANVLTF. CDR3 in DNA: TGTGCCAGCAGGGTACAGGGTGGGGGGGCCAACGTCCTGACTTTC.

This clone was observed a single time. The V and J genes are TRBV19 and TRBJ1-4, with D uncertain. The germline V gene has CDR1 LNHDA and CDR2 SQIVND (reference sequence). Trimming cost V 4 bases and J 0 bases, with 6 bases left between them. The CDR3 is 14 residues long. CDR3 DNA sequence: TGTGCCAGTAGTAGGGCAGCAACTAATGAAAAACTGTTTTTT. It translates to CASSRAATNEKLFF.

The chain joins TRBV6-5 to TRBJ2-5; 12 positions agree with TRBD2. V lost 5 bases to trimming and J lost 1 base; unmatched junction nucleotides: 2. There are 15 residues in the CDR3. The V gene's germline CDR1 is MNHEY and CDR2 SVGAGI. CDR3 nucleotide sequence: TGTGCCAGCAGTCTAGCGGGGGGGTCCCAAGAGACCCAGTACTTC. This codes for CASSLAGGSQETQYF.

The rearrangement joins TRBV3-1 (or the pseudogene TRBV3-2) to TRBJ1-1; perhaps TRBD1 as D (6 bases). Looked up from germline, CDR1 is LGHDT and CDR2 is YNNKEL (reference sequence). V lost 5 bases, J lost 7 bases, and 17 bases lay in between. The length of the CDR3 is 14 residues. CDR3 nucleotide sequence: TGTGCCAGCAGCTACTCGAACAGGGCTGATGAAGCTTTCTTT. Protein sequence: CASSYSNRADEAFF.

The chain uses TRBV4-3 and TRBJ2-2; 9 nucleotides match TRBD1. V lost 1 base to trimming and J lost 5 bases; unmatched junction nucleotides: 14. CDR1 and CDR2 (germline): LGHNA, YSLEER. The CDR3 sequence is 19 residues long. Here the CDR3 reads CASSQGPGQGNFGTGELFF. CDR3 DNA sequence: TGCGCCAGCAGCCAAGGGCCGGGACAGGGCAATTTTGGGACCGGGGAGCTGTTTTTT.

This clone has just one count. The chain combines TRBV7-2 with TRBJ2-1; 7 positions agree with TRBD1. CDR1 SGHTA and CDR2 FQGNSA come from the germline V gene. The trim removed 2 bases at V and 0 bases at J, leaving 1 base unmatched. This CDR3 has 15 amino acids. The CDR3: CASSLQGVSYNEQFF. The CDR3 nucleotides are TGTGCCAGCAGCTTACAGGGGGTCTCCTACAATGAGCAGTTCTTC.

The rearrangement uses TRBV7-6 and TRBJ2-5; the match to TRBD2 covers 12 bases. Looked up from germline, CDR1 is SGHVS and CDR2 is FNYEAQ. Unmatched junction bases numbered 8, after V lost 5 bases and J lost 4 bases. The CDR3 consists of 16 residues. CDR3 nucleotide sequence: TGTGCCAGCAGCACCTGGGAACTAGCGGGGGGAGAGACCCAGTACTTC. This sequence encodes CASSTWELAGGETQYF.

This sequence joins TRBV12-3 or TRBV12-4 and TRBJ1-2; no reliable D call. V was clipped by 5 bases and J by 7 bases, with 14 bases between them. This CDR3 contains 13 residues. The CDR3 reads CASSPVLEVGYTF. In nucleotides, the CDR3 is TGTGCCAGCAGTCCTGTCCTTGAGGTTGGCTACACCTTC.

This clone was seen a handful of times. The rearrangement uses TRBV11-3 and TRBJ1-2, with 7 bases matching TRBD1. The germline V gene encodes CDR1 SGHNT and CDR2 YENEEA. The CDR3 runs 14 residues. With V trimmed by 4 bases and J by 5 bases, 7 bases remained unmatched. For the CDR3, the DNA is TGTGCCAGCAGCTCCGGGACAGCTTTTTATGGCTACACCTTC. As protein: CASSSGTAFYGYTF.